The 17 T cell receptor beta chains below were found in one sample sequenced in a study of T-cell reconstitution after alpha-beta-depleted transplantation in children. Preparation of the TCRbeta library used unique molecular identifiers. TCRdb passed the PCR reads through MiXCR, listing each CDR3 protein once. The table has about 360,000 distinct CDR3 sequences, about 14% seen once; the top ten hold about 4.5%. This material consisted of PBMCs, taken from the stem cell graft. These receptor sequences come from a human donor who donated a stem cell graft to a child with Fanconi anemia.

The chain couples TRBV25-1 to TRBJ2-2, with 8 bases identical to TRBD1. This CDR3 spans 16 amino acids. Germline V gene sequence: CDR1 MGHDK, CDR2 SYGVNS. V gave up 5 bases and J gave up 1 base; unmatched junction bases: 6. CDR3 sequence reads: CASSSVGTGNTGELFF. CDR3 bases: TGTGCCAGCAGTTCGGTGGGGACAGGGAACACCGGGGAGCTGTTTTTT.

The table lists this clonotype with many counts. V and J are TRBV5-1 and TRBJ2-7; D is perhaps TRBD1 or TRBD2 (5 bases each). This CDR3 has 13 residues. In germline, CDR1 is SGHRS, CDR2 YFSETQ. Trimming pared 3 bases from V and 2 bases from J, leaving 9 bases between. The CDR3 protein is CASSWDGTYEQYF. DNA for the CDR3: TGCGCCAGCAGCTGGGACGGAACCTACGAGCAGTACTTC.

This clonotype was recorded many times. This chain connects TRBV7-9 to TRBJ2-3, with a possible D match to TRBD2 (7 bases). The V gene lost 0 bases and the J gene lost 6 bases, with 10 bases spanning the gap. The CDR3 runs to 14 residues. Germline loops: CDR1 SEHNR, CDR2 FQNEAQ (reference sequence). CDR3 residues: CASSLAGGLDTQYF. Written as DNA, the CDR3 is TGTGCCAGCAGCTTAGCGGGGGGGCTCGATACGCAGTATTTT.

The chain recombines TRBV5-6 with TRBJ1-2; a possible D gene is TRBD1 (5 bases). The germline V and J ends were trimmed by 5 bases and 8 bases, with 16 bases remaining between them. Per the germline V gene, CDR1 is SGHDT and CDR2 is YYEEEE. This CDR3 has 13 residues. The CDR3 DNA reads as TGTGCCAGCAGGAACCAGGGTTGGTGGGGCTACACCTTC. It is translated as CASRNQGWWGYTF.

This clonotype has just a few counts. The chain combines TRBV15 with TRBJ2-5; 10 nucleotides agree with TRBD1. CDR3 length: 16 residues. V lost 1 base to trimming and J lost 5 bases; unmatched junction nucleotides: 7. Per germline, CDR1 LNHNV and CDR2 YYDKDF (reference sequence). The CDR3 nucleotides are TGTGCCACCAGCAGAGGCGGGACAGGGGATGGTGAGACCCAGTACTTC. Protein: CATSRGGTGDGETQYF.

V and J are TRBV5-1 and TRBJ2-3, with 9 nucleotides matching TRBD2. This CDR3 spans 14 amino acids. The trim removed 7 bases at V and 5 bases at J, leaving 8 bases unmatched. The germline V gene has CDR1 SGHRS and CDR2 YFSETQ. DNA of the CDR3: TGCGCCAGCGGTGGCGGGGGGGCCGAAGATACGCAGTATTTT. Translating gives CASGGGGAEDTQYF.

This rearrangement joins TRBV10-3 to TRBJ1-1; D gene ambiguous. Germline CDR1 ENHRY, CDR2 SYGVKD. The CDR3 is made up of 16 amino acids. V lost 2 bases, J lost 0 bases, and 13 bases lay in between. CDR3 in DNA: TGTGCCATCAGTGAGACGGGATACCCGTTGAACACTGAAGCTTTCTTT. This gives the protein CAISETGYPLNTEAFF.

This chain connects TRBV7-9 to TRBJ2-7, with 8 bases fitting TRBD2. Germline V CDR1 and CDR2: SEHNR, FQNEAQ (reference sequence). The trim removed 2 bases at V and 4 bases at J, leaving 7 bases unmatched. The CDR3 contains 15 residues. The CDR3 loop is CASSLTGGVQYEQYF. The CDR3 nucleotides are TGTGCCAGCAGCTTAACCGGGGGGGTTCAATACGAGCAGTACTTC.

This clonotype was counted between two and nine times. This rearrangement joins TRBV5-5 to TRBJ2-7; D may be TRBD1 (5 bases). Germline values: CDR1 SGHKS, CDR2 YYEKEE (reference sequence). The germline V and J ends were trimmed by 2 bases and 0 bases, with 12 bases remaining between them. The CDR3 runs to 15 residues. The CDR3 reads CASSFGASNSYEQYV. The CDR3, as DNA: TGTGCCAGCAGCTTTGGGGCTTCCAACTCCTACGAGCAGTACGTC.

There are many counts of this clonotype. V usage is TRBV29-1 and J usage is TRBJ1-2; D remains ambiguous. Germline V CDR1 and CDR2: SQVTM, ANQGSEA. CDR3 length: 13 residues. V lost 7 bases and J 5 bases, leaving 17 bases between the germline ends. CDR3 sequence: CSARSRAGYGYTF. CDR3 nucleotide sequence: TGCAGCGCCCGAAGTAGGGCCGGATATGGCTACACCTTC.

The gene calls are TRBV6-2 or TRBV6-3 and TRBJ2-5; no clear D. CDR3 size: 12 residues. CDR1 MNHEY and CDR2 SVGEGT come from the germline V gene. The V end lost 2 bases, the J end lost 5 bases, and 6 bases lay between the germline ends. DNA of the CDR3: TGTGCCAGCAGTTACGGTCCGGAGACCCAGTACTTC. This sequence encodes CASSYGPETQYF.

This clonotype was counted many times. This rearrangement joins TRBV7-6 to TRBJ2-2; unclear D gene. Trimming took 3 bases from V and 8 from J, leaving 13 bases between them. In germline, CDR1 is SGHVS, CDR2 FNYEAQ. The CDR3 has 14 residues. The CDR3 region is CASSLYVDDGELFF. The CDR3 DNA reads as TGTGCCAGCAGCTTGTACGTGGACGATGGGGAGCTGTTTTTT.

This clonotype was seen repeatedly, ten times or more. The chain recombines TRBV4-3 with TRBJ2-1; 7 nucleotides align to TRBD2. V lost 0 bases, J lost 6 bases, and 8 bases stayed unmatched. The CDR3 spans 16 residues. CDR1 LGHNA and CDR2 YSLEER come from the germline V gene. CDR3 sequence reads: CASSQEGGGGSNEQFF. The CDR3 DNA is TGCGCCAGCAGCCAAGAGGGTGGGGGGGGAAGCAATGAGCAGTTCTTC.

This clonotype was seen at least ten times. V is TRBV12-3 or TRBV12-4 and J is TRBJ2-3, with 12 bases aligning to TRBD2. The V gene end was trimmed by 5 bases and the J gene end by 0 bases; junction bases not matched to a gene: 9. This CDR3 spans 18 amino acids. The CDR3 spells CASSPLAGGPTSTDTQYF. CDR3 DNA: TGTGCCAGCAGTCCACTAGCGGGGGGCCCAACTAGCACAGATACGCAGTATTTT.

With regard to this clonotype: It may be a read error: a sequence one base away is much more abundant. This chain connects TRBV7-6 to TRBJ2-7; 7 bases agree with TRBD1. The germline V gene encodes CDR1 SGHVS and CDR2 FNYEAQ. This CDR3 has 14 amino acids. As DNA, the CDR3 is TGTGCCAGCAGCTTAGCGGAGACAGGGTACGAGCAGCACTTC. This gives the protein CASSLAETGYEQHF.

This sequence joins TRBV5-1 and TRBJ1-1, with 7 bases identical to TRBD1. After removal of 2 bases from V and 5 bases from J, the junction contained 9 bases not matched to a gene. CDR1 is SGHRS and CDR2 is YFSETQ in the germline V gene. This CDR3 comprises 15 residues. CDR3 DNA sequence: TGCGCCAGCAGCTTTGGAGGGGGCAAAGAGACTGAAGCTTTCTTT. It yields the protein CASSFGGGKETEAFF.

V usage is TRBV20-1 and J usage is TRBJ2-5; D ambiguous. The CDR3 totals 13 residues. Trimming left V 3 bases short and J 3 bases short, with 11 bases between. Germline-derived CDR1 and CDR2 are DFQATT and SNEGSKA (reference sequence). Here the CDR3 DNA reads TGCAGTGCTAGCAGTGGGGTCAAAGAGACCCAGTACTTC. Amino acids: CSASSGVKETQYF.